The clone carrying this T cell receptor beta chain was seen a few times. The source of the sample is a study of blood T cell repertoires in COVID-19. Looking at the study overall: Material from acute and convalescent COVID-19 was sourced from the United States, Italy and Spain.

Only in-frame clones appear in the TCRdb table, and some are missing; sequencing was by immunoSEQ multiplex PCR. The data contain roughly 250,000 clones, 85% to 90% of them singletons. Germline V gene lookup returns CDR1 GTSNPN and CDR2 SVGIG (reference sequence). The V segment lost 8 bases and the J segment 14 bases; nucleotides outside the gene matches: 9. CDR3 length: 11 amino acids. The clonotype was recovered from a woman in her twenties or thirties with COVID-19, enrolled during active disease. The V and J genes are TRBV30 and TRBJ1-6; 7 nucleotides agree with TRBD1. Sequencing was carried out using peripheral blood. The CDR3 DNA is TGTGCCCGTAAACAGGGGTTAGCCCTCCACTTT. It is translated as CARKQGLALHF.